The next 14 T cell receptor beta chains were all read from a single sample in a study of neoadjuvant anti-PD-1 for oral cavity cancer. Stated time point: after neoadjuvant nivolumab, at surgical resection. This table comes from immunoSEQ multiplex PCR, and its TCRdb copy is limited to in-frame clones, with some not included. The sample includes nearly 15,000 clones, roughly 34% of them seen just once. The sequencing used tumor tissue, collected after nivolumab (anti-PD-1) treatment. Receptors originate from a person between 40 and 79 years old with oral cavity squamous cell carcinoma.

The V gene is TRBV2, the J gene TRBJ1-6; 7 bases align to TRBD1. The J segment lost 6 bases and the V segment lost 5 bases, leaving 7 bases of the junction unmatched. This CDR3 comprises 15 residues. Germline V gene lookup returns CDR1 SNHLY and CDR2 FYNNEI. CDR3 in amino acids: CASSLDRVGNSPLHF. The CDR3 DNA follows: TGTGCCAGCAGTTTAGACAGGGTCGGTAATTCACCCCTCCACTTT.

This clone was detected a few times. The rearrangement uses TRBV7-9 and TRBJ2-4; 10 positions match TRBD2. V gave up 2 bases and J gave up 7 bases; unmatched junction bases: 11. CDR3 length: 17 amino acids. Germline V gene data show CDR1 as SEHNR and CDR2 as FQNEAQ (reference sequence). The CDR3 protein is CASSLRRLAGAVNIQYF. The CDR3 region has the DNA TGTGCCAGCAGCTTAAGGAGGCTAGCGGGGGCGGTGAACATTCAGTACTTC. Together with reference TRBV7-9 and TRBJ2-4, the CDR3 gives the full variable domain: DTGVSQNPRHKITKRGQNVTFRCDPISEHNRLYWYRQTLGQGPEFLTYFQNEAQLEKSRLLSDRFSAERPKGSFSTLEIQRTEQGDSAMYLCASSLRRLAGAVNIQYFGAGTRLSVL.

This clone counts as medium-sized. The chain employs TRBV7-9 and TRBJ2-5; 7 positions agree with TRBD2. Germline CDR1 is SEHNR and CDR2 is FQNEAQ (reference sequence). The CDR3 spans 16 residues. J gave up 1 base and V 1 base, and 6 bases lay outside the gene matches. The chain's CDR3 is CASSLGGLKSQETQYF. The DNA of the CDR3 is TGTGCCAGCAGCTTAGGGGGACTAAAGAGCCAAGAGACCCAGTACTTC.

The chain uses TRBV6-5 and TRBJ1-2, with 8 bases aligning to TRBD1. V gave up 5 bases and J gave up 4 bases; unmatched junction bases: 9. CDR3 length: 15 amino acids. Germline CDR1 reads MNHEY; CDR2 reads SVGAGI. The CDR3 loop reads CASSPQTGAGYGYTF. As DNA, the CDR3 is TGTGCCAGCAGTCCCCAGACAGGGGCAGGCTATGGCTACACCTTC.

The chain employs TRBV6-6 and TRBJ2-2; the D gene is possibly TRBD1 (6 bases). CDR3 size: 16 residues. V lost 6 bases to trimming and J lost 3 bases, with 17 bases between them. Germline V gene lookup returns CDR1 MNHNY and CDR2 SVGAGI (reference sequence). The CDR3 nucleotides read TGTGCCAGCAGGCCCTTTACAGGGCGGGACACCGGGGAGCTGTTTTTT. It codes for CASRPFTGRDTGELFF.

V usage is TRBV28 and J usage is TRBJ1-6, with D maybe TRBD1 (6 bases). V lost 5 bases, J lost 0 bases, and 20 bases lay in between. The CDR3 spans 19 residues. Germline CDR1 MDHEN, CDR2 SYDVKM. CDR3 region: CASSPLGQLLLSYNSPLHF. The CDR3 DNA sequence: TGTGCCAGCAGTCCCCTCGGACAGCTTCTCCTCTCCTATAATTCACCCCTCCACTTT.

The chain carries TRBV7-2 and TRBJ2-1; D gene unclear. Trimming stripped 5 bases from V and 5 bases from J, with 10 bases between. From germline, CDR1 is SGHTA and CDR2 FQGNSA. This CDR3 is built from 13 residues. The CDR3: CASSRRLDNEQFF. In nucleotides, the CDR3 is TGTGCCAGCAGCCGCCGACTGGACAATGAGCAGTTCTTC.

The rearrangement links TRBV6-5 to TRBJ2-5; 9 nucleotides line up with TRBD1. CDR1 is MNHEY, CDR2 SVGAGI, per germline. Trimming took 8 bases from V and 10 from J; bases not matched to a gene: 8. The CDR3 has 12 residues. The chain's CDR3 is CASRDRAVGQYF. The CDR3 DNA is TGTGCCAGCCGGGACAGGGCTGTTGGCCAGTACTTC.

The chain employs TRBV29-1 and TRBJ2-5; D is possibly TRBD2 (5 bases). Trimming stripped 3 bases from V and 12 bases from J, with 11 bases between. CDR1 SQVTM and CDR2 ANQGSEA come from the germline V gene. This CDR3 has 10 residues. In DNA form, the CDR3 reads TGCAGCGTTGATAGGACTGGGGAGTACTTC. Residues: CSVDRTGEYF. The full variable domain, with the rest looked up from reference TRBV29-1 and TRBJ2-5, is SAVISQKPSRDICQRGTSLTIQCQVDSQVTMMFWYRQQPGQSLTLIATANQGSEATYESGFVIDKFPISRPNLTFSTLTVSNMSPEDSSIYLCSVDRTGEYFGPGTRLLVL.

This rearrangement joins TRBV7-2 to TRBJ1-5, with a possible D match to TRBD1 (6 bases). CDR3 length: 15 amino acids. The V and J ends lost 5 bases and 7 bases respectively, with 18 bases between them. Germline-derived CDR1 and CDR2 are SGHTA and FQGNSA. The CDR3 region is CASSRTGGGLQPQHF. In nucleotides, the CDR3 is TGTGCCAGCAGCCGCACAGGCGGGGGCCTACAGCCCCAGCATTTT.

This clone was counted between two and nine times. The chain carries TRBV6-1 and TRBJ2-7; 8 bases are shared with TRBD1. The CDR3 runs to 12 residues. Germline V gives CDR1 MNHNS, CDR2 SASEGT. Trimming cost V 6 bases and J 6 bases; bases outside gene matches: 4. CDR3 region: CASRTGATEQYF. In DNA, the CDR3 is TGTGCCAGCAGGACAGGGGCAACCGAGCAGTACTTC.

This clone was recorded many times. The V call is TRBV6-6, the J call TRBJ1-2; D might be TRBD1 (6 bases). CDR1 is MNHNY and CDR2 is SVGAGI in the germline V gene (reference sequence). There are 13 residues in the CDR3. V was trimmed by 5 bases and J by 8 bases, leaving 15 bases between them. For the CDR3, the DNA is TGTGCCAGCAGTGACTTGACAGGTGGAGGCTACACCTTC. This encodes CASSDLTGGGYTF.

This sequence joins TRBV5-1 and TRBJ1-5, with no clear D. Germline V gene sequence: CDR1 SGHRS, CDR2 YFSETQ. The CDR3 spans 15 residues. V lost 0 bases and J lost 5, with 12 bases in between. The CDR3 nucleotides are TGCGCCAGCAGCTTGGGCGGCACCTCATATCAGCCCCAGCATTTT. It specifies CASSLGGTSYQPQHF.

This chain's CDR3 is CASSVWEGEQFF. CDR3 sequence (DNA): TGTGCCAGCAGCGTATGGGAGGGAGAGCAGTTCTTC. The genes are TRBV9 and TRBJ2-1, with 7 bases matching TRBD2. CDR1 and CDR2 from the germline V gene are SGDLS and YYNGEE. Trimming at V came to 1 base and at J to 10 bases, leaving 2 bases not matched to a gene. This CDR3 spans 12 amino acids.